This T cell receptor (beta chain) was captured by sequencing in a study of spatial heterogeneity in lung cancer (dated 2019 in TCRdb). Turning to the overall study: Samples were obtained from approximately 70 patients with early-stage, untreated non-small cell lung cancer from the lung TRACERx cohort. Follow-up PBMC samples were sequenced whenever available, with the median time to follow-up being approximately two years after resection. More beta-chain than alpha-chain transcripts were consistently detected, likely reflecting higher beta-chain transcript abundance. In the raw uncorrected reads, each unique combination of TCR and UMI appeared on average more than ten times. In non-small cell lung cancer, the study quantitatively compared TCR alpha and beta repertoires across several tumor regions, matched nontumor lung, and blood. Nonsynonymous mutation counts, determined by whole-exome sequencing of tumor tissue, were related to features of the TCR repertoire. Both alpha and beta chains were TCR-sequenced in 200 to 250 tumor regions, about 69 matched nontumor lung samples and around 54 PBMC samples obtained at surgery. Here is what the overall study found, with its caveats: Only 13 to 15 patients were included in the comparisons of baseline and follow-up blood repertoires. Confirming at a functional level the hypothesis that regional TCRs recognize regional mutations was considered to require additional single-cell paired TCR alpha and beta sequencing. Ubiquitous expanded tumor TCRs were detected in blood more often at tumor resection than at routine follow-up.

The library was prepared using 5' RACE. These reads were obtained on a NextSeq 500. To allow correction of PCR and sequencing errors, the TCR library protocol tagged every TCR cDNA molecule with a unique molecular identifier. Per the original workflow: Decombinator tools were used for TCR identification, UMI-based error correction and CDR3 extraction. Expanded TCRs were defined as those above a frequency of 2 per 1,000, corresponding to the top 1% of the tumor frequency distribution. Rényi diversity was computed with the R vegan package after subsampling each repertoire 100 times to 5,000 TCRs. CDR3 similarity networks were built from amino acid triplet string-kernel similarity, connecting CDR3s with pairwise similarity above 0.82. TCRdb's own reprocessing of the public reads used fastp at Q25 and MiXCR and kept productive beta chains. Rows with one shared CDR3 protein collapse into an entry with the most common genes and DNA. The V and J calls were not made by the authors but by TCRdb's processing. Counted in this sample were more than 25,000 distinct CDR3 sequences; less than 6.5% of them appeared once. The top ten clones comprise roughly 26% of the sample.

The time point label corresponds to: blood at routine non-recurrence follow-up after resection. For TCR sequencing, whole RNA was extracted from tumor and nontumor lung tissue, or from cryopreserved PBMC samples, and no cell sorting was done. Only patients for whom sufficient RNA was available from at least two tumor regions were selected for TCR sequencing. The CDR3 contains 11 residues, cysteine and phenylalanine counted. Only the CDR3 portion is preserved as DNA: 33 bases, with reading frame beginning at the first base. The V end loses 6 bases and the J end loses 12 bases, and a stretch of 12 bases separates them. This clonotype was observed at least ten times. No antigen is known for it. The record has no base qualities; no much larger clone is one base away.

Specimen: PBMCs, collected at follow-up. The chain joins TRBV12-3 or TRBV12-4 to TRBJ2-1; perhaps TRBD2 is the D gene, with 5 bases matching. The receptor was derived from a female donor with early-stage non-small cell lung cancer. The CDR3 region reads CASSPDYGQFF. The bases read TGTGCCAGCAGCCCCGACTATGGGCAGTTCTTC.